This passage covers 2 T cell receptor beta chains from one sample sequenced in a study of blood T cell repertoires in COVID-19. Libraries were prepared by immunoSEQ multiplex PCR; TCRdb keeps only in-frame clonotypes and omits some of them. The table lists some 270,000 clones, more than 75% of them singletons, with around 1.6% in the top ten. The sequencing input was peripheral blood. These receptors were taken from a woman aged 60 to 75 who had recovered from COVID-19.

The chain uses TRBV19 and TRBJ1-6, with TRBD1 as a possible D gene (6 bases). Trimming shortened V by 4 bases and J by 10 bases, and 8 bases separated the two germline ends. Germline lookup yields CDR1 LNHDA and CDR2 SQIVND (reference sequence). The CDR3 runs to 12 residues. CDR3 amino acids: CASSTGDSPLHF. Written as DNA, the CDR3 is TGTGCCAGTAGTACAGGGGACTCACCCCTCCACTTT.

This chain joins TRBV10-3 and TRBJ2-7, with 8 bases lining up with TRBD1. CDR3 length: 14 amino acids. V dropped 5 bases and J dropped 2; count of bases not matched to a gene: 5. CDR1 is ENHRY and CDR2 is SYGVKD in the germline V gene. As DNA, the CDR3 is TGTGCCATCAGTAACCGGGACAGGACCTACGAGCAGTACTTC. Translating it yields CAISNRDRTYEQYF.